This record concerns one TCR beta chain sequence. Its antigen has not been determined. No qualities accompany the bases; no much larger clone lies one base away. The library was made by RT-PCR. Sequencer: Illumina HiSeq 2500. In TCRdb, the public reads were trimmed at Q25 with fastp and aligned with MiXCR, with productive beta chains retained. Identical CDR3 proteins give one entry, which carries the most common genes and DNA. The sample profile shows 450,000 to 600,000 distinct CDR3 sequences; 6.5% to 8% of them were found once. The biggest ten clones account for over 10% of the sample. The junction carries 14 bases between V and J, which are trimmed by 1 base and 3 bases respectively. The cysteine opens and the phenylalanine closes a CDR3 of 16 amino acids. The kept DNA is CDR3 alone, 48 bases in frame from the first base. In the germline V gene, CDR1 corresponds to SGHTA and CDR2 to FQGNSA. The data were taken from a study of response to subunit inactivated influenza vaccine (dated by TCRdb to between 2017 and 2018). About the investigation overall: To follow how T cells responded to a trivalent subunit inactivated influenza vaccine, the researchers relied on deep quantitative profiling of the T cell receptor repertoire.

Broad study findings and their caveats: It was suggested by the authors that each seasonal influenza vaccination may recruit only a limited number of new T cells.

The receptor was isolated from a man aged 45-69 years who received an inactivated influenza vaccine. Donor details come from another sample of the same person, matched by shared clones. Here the chain combines TRBV7-2 and TRBJ2-3; TRBD2 is possibly the D segment (5 matching bases). The specimen comprised PBMCs from blood, sampled roughly 24 months after vaccination. In nucleotides, the sequence is TGTGCCAGCAGCTTAGTCTTCGGGGTCTCGACAGATACGCAGTATTTT. Its protein reads: CASSLVFGVSTDTQYF.